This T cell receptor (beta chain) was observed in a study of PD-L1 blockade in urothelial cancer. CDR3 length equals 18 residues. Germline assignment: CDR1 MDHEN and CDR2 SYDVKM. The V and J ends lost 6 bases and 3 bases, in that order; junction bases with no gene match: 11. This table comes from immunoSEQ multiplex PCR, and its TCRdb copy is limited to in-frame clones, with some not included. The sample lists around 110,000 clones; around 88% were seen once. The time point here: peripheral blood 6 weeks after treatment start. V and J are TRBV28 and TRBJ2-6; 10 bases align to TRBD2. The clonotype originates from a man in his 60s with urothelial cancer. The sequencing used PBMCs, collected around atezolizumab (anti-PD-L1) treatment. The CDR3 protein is CASRGTLAGVNGANVLTF. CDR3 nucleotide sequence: TGTGCCAGCAGAGGAACTCTAGCGGGGGTTAATGGGGCCAACGTCCTGACTTTC.